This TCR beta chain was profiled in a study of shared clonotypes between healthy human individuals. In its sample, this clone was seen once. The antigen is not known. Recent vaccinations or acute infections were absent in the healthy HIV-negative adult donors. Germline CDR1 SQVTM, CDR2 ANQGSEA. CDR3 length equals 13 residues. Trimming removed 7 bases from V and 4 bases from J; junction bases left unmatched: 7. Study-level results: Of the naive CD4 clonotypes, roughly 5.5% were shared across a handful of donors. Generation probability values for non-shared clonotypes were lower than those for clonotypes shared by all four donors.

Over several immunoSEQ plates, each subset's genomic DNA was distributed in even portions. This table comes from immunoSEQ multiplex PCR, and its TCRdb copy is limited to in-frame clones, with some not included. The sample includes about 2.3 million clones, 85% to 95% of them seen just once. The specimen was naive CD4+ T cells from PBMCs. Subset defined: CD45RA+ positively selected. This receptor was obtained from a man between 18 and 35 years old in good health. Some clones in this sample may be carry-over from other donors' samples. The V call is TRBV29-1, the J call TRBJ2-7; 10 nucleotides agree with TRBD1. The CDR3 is CSAALGQGYEQYF. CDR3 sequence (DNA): TGCAGCGCAGCGTTGGGACAGGGGTACGAGCAGTACTTC.